These T cell receptor beta chains were read from a single sample in a study of cytomegalovirus exposure and HLA in healthy donors. Only in-frame clones appear in the TCRdb table, and some are missing; sequencing was by immunoSEQ multiplex PCR. The sample yields 120,000 or so clones, over 9.5% seen once. Input material: PBMCs. The receptors originated from a woman younger than 30 in good health and CMV-seropositive. The conserved cysteine and the conserved F or W are not part of the CDR3 here. Fields, in order: J gene, V gene, CDR3 length, CDR3 protein.

>TRBJ1-3|TRBV7-9|13
ASSRQGKAGNTIY
>TRBJ2-1|TRBV27|12
ASSLSRSTGEQF
>TRBJ1-2|TRBV7-9|11
ASSSRQGAGYT
>TRBJ2-1|TRBV7-6|12
ASSAGDRVGGQF
>TRBJ2-6|TRBV2|15
ASSRSGGAAGANVLT
>TRBJ1-2|TRBV2|13
ASSEYRGETYGYT
>TRBJ2-7|TRBV6-5|12
ASSSSAGAYEQY
>TRBJ2-2|TRBV7-8|13
ASSRPKSNTGELF
>TRBJ2-2|TRBV9|10
ASSVNTGELF
>TRBJ1-4|TRBV11-3|13
ASSLEDRAGEKLF
>TRBJ2-1|TRBV15|16
ATSKLGLAKTGGNEQF
>TRBJ2-1|TRBV10-3|13
AISESAGERNEQF
>TRBJ2-1|TRBV6-5|11
ASSPGLQNEQF
>TRBJ1-1|TRBV28|9
ASTMGGEAF
>TRBJ2-3|TRBV4-2|13
ASSDGQGSTDTQY
>TRBJ1-2|TRBV30|11
AWQGVLNYGYT
>TRBJ2-5|TRBV9|12
ASSVAYRGETQY
>TRBJ1-5|TRBV27|14
ASSLLGGIGNQPQH
>TRBJ2-7|TRBV27|10
ASSTTSREQY
>TRBJ2-7|TRBV7-2|12
ASSLKTGRDEQY
>TRBJ2-6|TRBV27|19
ASSLRLVTSGYRPGANVLT
>TRBJ2-2|TRBV6-6|12
ASRATGNTGELF
>TRBJ1-5|TRBV5-8|15
ASTYQGGYLSNQPQH
>TRBJ1-1|TRBV5-4|15
ASSSRQGTERSTEAF
>TRBJ1-1|TRBV9|13
ASKKGTGGGTEAF
>TRBJ1-2|TRBV28|13
ASSQTTGGSYGYT
>TRBJ2-7|TRBV4-1|11
ASSQLGLYEQY
>TRBJ2-3|TRBV10-3|16
AISLSEGVLPYTDTQY
>TRBJ2-2|TRBV9|13
ASSVATGVTGELF
>TRBJ1-2|TRBV27|10
ASSGGNYGYT
>TRBJ1-1|TRBV5-4|11
ASSTGANTEAF
>TRBJ2-7|TRBV7-3|11
ASSPDNSYEQY
>TRBJ1-5|TRBV6-1|12
ASRTDKGNQPQH
>-|TRBV10-3|12
AIRTDRGTYEQY
>TRBJ1-2|TRBV7-3|13
ASSFGTGGNYGYT
>TRBJ2-1|TRBV11-2|12
ASRVQLTYNEQF
>TRBJ2-7|TRBV11-2|13
ASSPQGGAFYEQY
>TRBJ2-7|TRBV19|12
ASSIDGSRRVMY
>TRBJ2-1|TRBV7-3|14
ASSLASTGLFNEQF
>TRBJ2-1|TRBV5-4|11
ASGPSLLKEQF
>TRBJ2-7|TRBV30|14
AWSPLLGKRNYEQY
>TRBJ1-1|TRBV11-2|10
ASSLGTNEAF
>TRBJ1-2|TRBV25-1|14
ASSAAGTPTNYGYT
>TRBJ2-1|TRBV29-1|13
SYEGLGTVRNEQF
>TRBJ2-3|TRBV10-3|10
GVGREPDTQY
>TRBJ2-2|TRBV4-1|12
ASSPSQNTGELF
>TRBJ1-1|TRBV6-5|13
ASSLRQGTNTEAF
>TRBJ1-1|TRBV7-3|12
ASSLFSDSTEAF
>TRBJ2-1|TRBV29-1|10
SGLGSWDEQF
>TRBJ1-4|TRBV4-2|12
ASSQNRGNEKLF
>TRBJ2-1|TRBV7-2|13
ASAQTGTPNNEQF
>TRBJ2-5|TRBV10-3|11
AIKGAGMETQY